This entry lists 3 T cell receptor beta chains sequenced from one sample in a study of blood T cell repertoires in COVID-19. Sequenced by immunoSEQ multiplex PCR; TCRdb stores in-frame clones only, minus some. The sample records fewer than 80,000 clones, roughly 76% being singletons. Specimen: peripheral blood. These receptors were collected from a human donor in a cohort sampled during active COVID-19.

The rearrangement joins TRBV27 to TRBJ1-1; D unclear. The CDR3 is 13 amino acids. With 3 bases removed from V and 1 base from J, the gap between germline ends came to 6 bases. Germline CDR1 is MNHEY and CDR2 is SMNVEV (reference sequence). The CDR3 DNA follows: TGTGCCAGCAGTTTTTCCCAGAACACTGAAGCTTTCTTT. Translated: CASSFSQNTEAFF.

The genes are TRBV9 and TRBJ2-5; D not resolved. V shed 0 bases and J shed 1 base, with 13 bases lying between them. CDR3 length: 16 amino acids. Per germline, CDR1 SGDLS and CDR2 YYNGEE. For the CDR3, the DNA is TGTGCCAGCAGCGTAGCTGGCGGCGGCAGCCAAGAGACCCAGTACTTC. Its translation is CASSVAGGGSQETQYF.

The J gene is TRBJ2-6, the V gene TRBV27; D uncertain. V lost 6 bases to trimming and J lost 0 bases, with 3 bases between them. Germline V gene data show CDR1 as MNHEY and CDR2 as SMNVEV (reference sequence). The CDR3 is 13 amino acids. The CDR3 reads CASSRSGANVLTF. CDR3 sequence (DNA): TGTGCCAGCAGCCGCTCTGGGGCCAACGTCCTGACTTTC.